This T cell receptor (beta chain) was sequenced in a study of T cells in Graves' hyperthyroidism and ophthalmopathy. Study overall: Prior to any treatment, at the point of initial diagnosis, peripheral blood was collected. Study-level findings and limits: Most clonotypes that expanded in the thyroid above 0.001 also showed up in blood.

RNA transcripts served as the template for amplifying TCR beta CDR3 regions. Researchers ran a first-round RT-PCR on the TCR CDR3 using the HTBI primer set. TCRdb independently ran MiXCR on the multiplex PCR reads; one entry per CDR3 protein. In the table there are 300,000 to 500,000 distinct CDR3 sequences, about an eighth of which are singletons. From germline, CDR1 is SNHLY and CDR2 FYNNEI. This CDR3 is 16 amino acids long. Trimming stripped 4 bases from V and 2 bases from J, with 15 bases between. At least ten counts were recorded for this clonotype. Its target is unknown. Diagnosing involved the use of clinical symptoms, serum thyroxine and TRAb, thyroid ultrasound and orbital computed tomography. PBMCs were collected from a 10 ml volume of fresh peripheral blood.

The V call is TRBV2, the J call TRBJ1-5; D is possibly TRBD1 (6 bases). Source material: blood. The receptor comes from a man aged 50-60 years with Graves' ophthalmopathy. DNA of the CDR3: TGTGCCAGCAGTGGGCGGGGGGCGAATCGCAATCAGCCCCAGCATTTT. Translating gives CASSGRGANRNQPQHF.